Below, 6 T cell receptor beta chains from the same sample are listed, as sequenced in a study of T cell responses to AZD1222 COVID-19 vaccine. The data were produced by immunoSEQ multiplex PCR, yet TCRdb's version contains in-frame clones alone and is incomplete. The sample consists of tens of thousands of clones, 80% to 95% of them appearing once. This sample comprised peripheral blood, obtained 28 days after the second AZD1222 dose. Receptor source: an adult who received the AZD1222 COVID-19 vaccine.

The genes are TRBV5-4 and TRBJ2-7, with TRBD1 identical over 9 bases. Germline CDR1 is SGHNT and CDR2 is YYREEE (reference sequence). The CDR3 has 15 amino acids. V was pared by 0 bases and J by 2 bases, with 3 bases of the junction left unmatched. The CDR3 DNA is TGTGCCAGCAGCTTGGACAGGGGGCAGACCTACGAGCAGTACTTC. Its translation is CASSLDRGQTYEQYF.

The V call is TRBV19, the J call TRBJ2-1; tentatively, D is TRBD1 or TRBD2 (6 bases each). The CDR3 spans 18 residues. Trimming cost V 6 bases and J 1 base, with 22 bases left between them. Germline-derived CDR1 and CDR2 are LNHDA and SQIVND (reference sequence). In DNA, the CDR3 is TGTGCCAGTAGCGACCCGGGGGCTAGAAGACGGTCCTACAATGAGCAGTTCTTC. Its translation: CASSDPGARRRSYNEQFF.

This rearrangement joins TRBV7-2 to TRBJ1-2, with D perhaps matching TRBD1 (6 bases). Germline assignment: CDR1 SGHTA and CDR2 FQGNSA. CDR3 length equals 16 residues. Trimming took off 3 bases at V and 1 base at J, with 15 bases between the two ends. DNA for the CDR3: TGTGCCAGCAGCTTTCCAGGGGTATCAAATAACTATGGCTACACCTTC. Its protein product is CASSFPGVSNNYGYTF.

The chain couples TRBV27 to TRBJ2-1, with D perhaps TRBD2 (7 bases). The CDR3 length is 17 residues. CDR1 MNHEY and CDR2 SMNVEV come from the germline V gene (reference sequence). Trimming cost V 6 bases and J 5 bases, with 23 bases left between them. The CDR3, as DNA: TGTGCCAGCAGCTACCTCGGACTGGACGGGGGGCACAATGAGCAGTTCTTC. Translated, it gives CASSYLGLDGGHNEQFF.

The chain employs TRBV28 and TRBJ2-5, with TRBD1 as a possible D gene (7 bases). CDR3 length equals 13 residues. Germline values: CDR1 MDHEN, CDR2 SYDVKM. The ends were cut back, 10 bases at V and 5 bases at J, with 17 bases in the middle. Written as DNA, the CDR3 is TGTGCCACCGGAGGGGGCTGGAGCGAGACCCAGTACTTC. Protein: CATGGGWSETQYF.

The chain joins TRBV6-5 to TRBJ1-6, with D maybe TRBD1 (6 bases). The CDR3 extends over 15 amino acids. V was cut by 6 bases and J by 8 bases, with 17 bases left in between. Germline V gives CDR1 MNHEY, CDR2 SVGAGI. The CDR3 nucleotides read TGTGCCAGCAGGGCGGTGGGGCAGGGGCATTCACCCCTCCACTTT. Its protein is CASRAVGQGHSPLHF.